This T cell receptor (beta chain) is from a study of human T cells and chemical hapten exposure (dated by TCRdb to 2020 to 2023). General notes on the study: For sensitization, 2% DPC in acetone was applied to an approximately 2 cm by approximately 2 cm area of upper inner arm skin. Patch tests used Finn chambers with 0.01% DPC on the upper back, scored after 6 days by International Contact Dermatitis Research Group standards. Weekly therapeutic DPC doses were additionally applied to the scalp of patients throughout the roughly 25-week study period. For TCR sequencing, blood came from 25 to 35 alopecia patients at anywhere from one to four time points (pre-sensitization, 2, 6 and 24 weeks). The study tracked peripheral blood TCR repertoire changes in vivo during primary and secondary sensitization to the hapten diphenylcyclopropenone (DPC) in alopecia patients. Libraries were pooled for sequencing, and variation in per-sample TCR yields was attributed mainly to small differences in library volumes within the pool. Patient blood was sampled pre-sensitization (week 0) and at 2, 6 and about 24 weeks after DPC sensitization. Alopecia areata with under or over 50% scalp involvement, alopecia totalis and alopecia universalis were represented in the patient cohort, which was mostly female.

This clonotype was detected a few times. Its antigen remains unidentified. No per-base quality is available; no much larger clone lies one base away. Receptor libraries were prepared by RACE. The listed sequencing device is NextSeq 500. Library preparation attached unique molecular identifiers to individual cDNA molecules for quantitative, reproducible TCR counting. For every blood RNA sample, sequencing covered both the TCR alpha and TCR beta chains. Per the original workflow: The median number of TCRs per sample was 95,638, ranging from roughly 20,000 to 700,000. The Decombinator software suite was used to annotate V, J and CDR3 in the TCR reads. For the PS versus PT1 abundance plots, all samples were subsampled to the same number of TCRs (28,000). TCRs were defined as expanded if absent before sensitization and observed at least eight times at the 2-week time point. Using fastp trimming at Q25 and MiXCR clonotype assembly, TCRdb reanalyzed the public sequencing data and kept in-frame beta chains. All rows with the same CDR3 protein become a single entry with the most common DNA and genes. The V and J calls here are based on TCRdb, not the publication. The sample table holds 350,000 or so distinct CDR3 sequences, of which around 7% were seen once. Around 8.2% of the sample rests with the top ten.

The CDR3 goes from the cysteine to the phenylalanine over 15 residues. The CDR3 DNA has 45 bases and is translated from base 1. Germline trimming amounts to 0 bases on V and 4 bases on J, with 4 as the count of junction bases outside the gene matches. CDR1 LGHNA and CDR2 YNFKEQ were looked up in the germline V gene. The time point label on this specimen signifies: patch test 1, 2 weeks after DPC sensitization. The treatment or condition label here, explained by the study, means: therapeutic diphenylcyclopropenone sensitization with weekly scalp DPC. Blood at each patch-test visit was drawn before the patch test was applied. Patients were eligible if aged 18 to 70, diagnosed with alopecia and judged suitable for DPC therapy, and pregnant patients were excluded. Total RNA was extracted from unfractionated whole blood collected in Tempus Blood RNA tubes. Results the study describes overall, beyond this receptor: DPC sensitization did not change the number of TCRs with a frequency above 1 in 1000, and there was no evidence of changes in global repertoire structure. Expanded TCRs formed significantly more large CDR3 similarity clusters than pre-sensitization or healthy control sets, consistent with antigen-driven responses. Repeated subsampling changed both the strength of the expansion versus patch-test correlation and the threshold at which the correlation became significant. Because every patient had alopecia, a presumed autoimmune disease, the patients' immune response might differ from that of healthy individuals. A positive correlation was found between the number of PT1 expanded TCRs and patch test score, with significance reached at thresholds 8, 16 and 32 but not 4.

The sequencing here drew on whole blood, taken in connection with sensitization to the hapten diphenylcyclopropenone (DPC). The chain uses TRBV4-2 and TRBJ2-3; 7 central nucleotides agree with TRBD2. The TCR comes from a woman aged 18-30 years with alopecia areata. Some clones in this sample may be carry-over from other donors' samples. The nucleotide sequence reads as follows: TGTGCCAGCAGCCAAGAGACTAGCAGGGCAGATACGCAGTATTTT. This translates into CASSQETSRADTQYF.